Each of the 29 T cell receptor beta chains below was sequenced from the same sample in a study of response to subunit inactivated influenza vaccine. TCRdb recomputed calls from the RT-PCR reads with MiXCR, one row per CDR3 protein. The sample shows over 400,000 distinct CDR3 sequences, roughly 13% of them seen only once. Material: PBMCs from blood, obtained 40 to 50 days after vaccination. These TCRs come from a man in his fifties or sixties who received an inactivated influenza vaccine.

The gene calls are TRBV6-6 and TRBJ2-1; 7 bases are a match to TRBD1. CDR1 is MNHNY and CDR2 is SVGAGI in the germline V gene (reference sequence). V lost 6 bases and J lost 8; bases outside the gene matches: 4. CDR3 length equals 12 residues. The CDR3 DNA sequence: TGTGCCAGCAGCTCGGACAGGTATGAGCAGTTCTTC. This gives the protein CASSSDRYEQFF.

This clonotype showed up many times. The genes are TRBV29-1 and TRBJ2-7; 7 bases align to TRBD2. Trimming took 4 bases from V and 2 from J; bases not matched to a gene: 11. The CDR3 is made up of 15 amino acids. Per the germline V gene, CDR1 is SQVTM and CDR2 is ANQGSEA. The CDR3: CSVGGGDLATYEQYF. CDR3 DNA sequence: TGCAGCGTTGGGGGGGGAGATCTAGCGACCTACGAGCAGTACTTC.

In its sample, this clonotype was seen a few times. The chain recombines TRBV7-2 with TRBJ2-7; 12 bases are shared with TRBD2. The CDR3 has 17 amino acids. Per germline, CDR1 SGHTA and CDR2 FQGNSA. J gave up 3 bases and V 3 bases, and 9 bases lay outside the gene matches. CDR3 sequence (DNA): TGTGCCAGCAGCTTCCTTGGGACTAGCGGGTCCTACTACGAGCAGTACTTC. It specifies CASSFLGTSGSYYEQYF.

This clonotype was counted at least ten times. The chain links TRBV28 to TRBJ2-3; D possibly corresponds to TRBD2 (5 bases). V was pared by 7 bases and J by 5 bases, with 13 bases between. Germline V gene lookup returns CDR1 MDHEN and CDR2 SYDVKM. The CDR3 is made up of 13 amino acids. The CDR3: CASTLGRGDTQYF. CDR3 bases: TGTGCCAGCACCTTGGGCCGGGGAGATACGCAGTATTTT.

The J gene is TRBJ2-1, the V gene TRBV27, with 10 bases lining up with TRBD2. The CDR3 spans 16 residues. After removal of 3 bases from V and 6 bases from J, the junction contained 8 bases not matched to a gene. Germline loops: CDR1 MNHEY, CDR2 SMNVEV (reference sequence). The CDR3: CASSFRLAGALNEQFF. Here the CDR3 DNA reads TGTGCCAGCAGTTTTCGGCTAGCGGGAGCCCTCAATGAGCAGTTCTTC.

There are many counts of this clonotype. The V call is TRBV7-2, the J call TRBJ2-1; 11 bases match TRBD1. The CDR3 extends over 18 amino acids. Germline trimming cut 4 bases from V and 0 bases from J; bases unmatched to any gene: 8. Germline V gene sequence: CDR1 SGHTA, CDR2 FQGNSA. CDR3 coding DNA: TGTGCCAGCAGCTCCCGGGACAGGGGGTTAGACTCCTACAATGAGCAGTTCTTC. Amino acid sequence: CASSSRDRGLDSYNEQFF. Full variable domain (rest looked up from reference TRBV7-2 and TRBJ2-1): GAGVSQSPSNKVTEKGKDVELRCDPISGHTALYWYRQSLGQGLEFLIYFQGNSAPDKSGLPSDRFSAERTGGSVSTLTIQRTQQEDSAVYLCASSSRDRGLDSYNEQFFGPGTRLTVL.

The chain is built from TRBV4-1 and TRBJ2-3; D is tentatively TRBD1 or TRBD2 (5 bases each). The ends were cut back, 0 bases at V and 0 bases at J, with 10 bases in the middle. The CDR3 is 16 residues long. Germline assignment: CDR1 MGHRA and CDR2 YSYEKL. The CDR3 is CASSQDLGVSTDTQYF. Here the CDR3 DNA reads TGCGCCAGCAGCCAAGACCTGGGGGTCAGCACAGATACGCAGTATTTT.

CDR3 sequence (DNA): TGCAGCGTTGAAGGACTTTTTACTGAAGCTTTCTTT. This gives the protein CSVEGLFTEAFF. The V call is TRBV29-1, the J call TRBJ1-1; no reliable D call. V lost 1 base, J lost 5 bases, and 8 bases lay in between. Germline loops: CDR1 SQVTM, CDR2 ANQGSEA. This CDR3 comprises 12 residues.

This clonotype has a count of ten or more. The chain combines TRBV5-6 with TRBJ2-1; 8 nucleotides align to TRBD2. CDR1 and CDR2 from the germline V gene are SGHDT and YYEEEE. The CDR3 contains 14 residues. The V gene end was trimmed by 4 bases and the J gene end by 9 bases; junction bases not matched to a gene: 9. The CDR3 DNA reads as TGTGCCAGCAGCCCCACCGGACTAGCACTTGAGCAGTTCTTC. Its protein product is CASSPTGLALEQFF. Filled out from reference TRBV5-6 and TRBJ2-1, the complete variable domain reads DAGVTQSPTHLIKTRGQQVTLRCSPKSGHDTVSWYQQALGQGPQFIFQYYEEEERQRGNFPDRFSGHQFPNYSSELNVNALLLGDSALYLCASSPTGLALEQFFGPGTRLTVL.

The rearrangement uses TRBV3-1 and TRBJ2-7, with D uncertain. Deletions cut 1 base from V and 1 base from J, with 17 bases between. Germline CDR1 LGHDT, CDR2 YNNKEL (reference sequence). The CDR3 covers 17 residues. CDR3 nucleotides: TGTGCCAGCAGCCAAGCAGTGCATAAACTCGTATCCTACGAGCAGTACTTC. It codes for CASSQAVHKLVSYEQYF.

There are many counts of this clonotype. One end of the junction fails to match germline, which may point to a read error. V is TRBV27 and J is TRBJ2-7; TRBD2 matches at 7 bases. Germline CDR1 reads MNHEY; CDR2 reads SMNVEV (reference sequence). This CDR3 has 14 residues. CDR3 region: CASSLERGAYEQYF. CDR3 DNA: TGTGCCAGCAGTTTAGAGCGGGGCGCCTATGAGCAGTACTTC.

In this sample, this clonotype turned up a few times. The chain uses TRBV16 and TRBJ2-3; 8 positions match TRBD1. The germline V gene encodes CDR1 KGHSY and CDR2 FQNENV. This CDR3 has 16 amino acids. V dropped 1 base and J dropped 0; count of bases not matched to a gene: 3. The CDR3 nucleotides read TGTGCCAGCAGCCAATTCCAGGGGGCTAGCACAGATACGCAGTATTTT. Amino acid sequence: CASSQFQGASTDTQYF.

In its sample, this clonotype was seen many times. The chain carries TRBV15 and TRBJ2-1, with D uncertain. V was clipped by 3 bases and J by 2 bases, with 20 bases between them. From germline, CDR1 is LNHNV and CDR2 YYDKDF (reference sequence). This CDR3 spans 18 amino acids. CDR3 sequence reads: CATSRDPASVGPYNEQFF. The CDR3 DNA is TGTGCCACCAGCAGGGATCCAGCATCCGTAGGACCCTACAATGAGCAGTTCTTC.

This clonotype occurred a few times. The rearrangement uses TRBV20-1 and TRBJ2-1, with D possibly matching TRBD2 (6 bases). The CDR3 contains 16 residues. Germline loops: CDR1 DFQATT, CDR2 SNEGSKA (reference sequence). The ends were cut back, 4 bases at V and 0 bases at J, with 16 bases in the middle. CDR3 region: CSATRPGTASYNEQFF. In DNA, the CDR3 is TGCAGTGCTACCAGGCCAGGGACTGCCTCCTACAATGAGCAGTTCTTC.

The sample holds one count of this clonotype. The CDR3 DNA follows: TGTGCCAGCAGTGACTGGGGGGCGTCTGACACCATATATTTT. As protein: CASSDWGASDTIYF. The chain couples TRBV2 to TRBJ1-3; TRBD1 might be the D (6 bases). Germline loops: CDR1 SNHLY, CDR2 FYNNEI. Trimming stripped 3 bases from V and 8 bases from J, with 14 bases between. This CDR3 is built from 14 residues.

This clonotype has only a few counts. CDR3 nucleotides: TGTGCCAGCAGTAACAGAGATACGCAGTATTTT. Translated: CASSNRDTQYF. This chain joins TRBV28 and TRBJ2-3; D ambiguous. The germline gives CDR1 MDHEN, CDR2 SYDVKM. This CDR3 is built from 11 residues. The V gene lost 5 bases and the J gene lost 5 bases, with 5 bases spanning the gap.

In this sample, this clonotype turned up many times. The rearrangement links TRBV5-6 to TRBJ2-1; TRBD2 might be the D (6 bases). V shed 1 base and J shed 3 bases, with 17 bases lying between them. CDR1 is SGHDT and CDR2 is YYEEEE in the germline V gene. This CDR3 is 17 amino acids long. The CDR3, as DNA: TGTGCCAGCAGCTTGAAGGGGTCTGGACTATTCTACAATGAGCAGTTCTTC. This encodes CASSLKGSGLFYNEQFF.

The V gene is TRBV9, the J gene TRBJ2-3; D is unresolved. Trimming removed 3 bases from V and 0 bases from J, with 8 bases in between. The CDR3 has 14 residues. Germline V gene lookup returns CDR1 SGDLS and CDR2 YYNGEE. The CDR3 nucleotides are TGTGCCAGCAGCGGGAGTGGTAGCACAGATACGCAGTATTTT. Its translation is CASSGSGSTDTQYF.

The V and J genes are TRBV28 and TRBJ2-5; D uncertain. Trimming removed 5 bases at V and 2 bases at J, with 12 bases between. Germline CDR1 is MDHEN and CDR2 is SYDVKM. The CDR3 runs 14 residues. DNA for the CDR3: TGTGCCAGCAGTCCCCATTTCTTACAAGAGACCCAGTACTTC. Translating it yields CASSPHFLQETQYF. Combining the CDR3 with reference TRBV28 and TRBJ2-5 gives the whole variable domain DVKVTQSSRYLVKRTGEKVFLECVQDMDHENMFWYRQDPGLGLRLIYFSYDVKMKEKGDIPEGYSVSREKKERFSLILESASTNQTSMYLCASSPHFLQETQYFGPGTRLLVL.

The rearrangement joins TRBV29-1 to TRBJ2-1, with unresolved D. V lost 2 bases, J lost 4 bases, and 12 bases lay in between. The CDR3 covers 14 residues. Germline V gene lookup returns CDR1 SQVTM and CDR2 ANQGSEA. This CDR3 is CSVEKLLEYNEQFF. In DNA, the CDR3 is TGCAGCGTTGAAAAACTCTTGGAGTACAATGAGCAGTTCTTC.

This clonotype was seen many times. The chain links TRBV24-1 to TRBJ1-2, with 10 bases fitting TRBD1. V trimming: 3 bases; J trimming: 3 bases; junction bases outside the gene matches: 3. CDR3 length: 15 residues. CDR1 KGHDR and CDR2 SFDVKD come from the germline V gene. The CDR3 bases are TGTGCCACCAGTGATCGCGGACAGGGGGACTATGGCTACACCTTC. As protein: CATSDRGQGDYGYTF.

This chain uses TRBV5-1 with TRBJ2-2, with 11 positions matching TRBD2. The ends lost 0 bases at V and 1 base at J; junction bases unmatched: 2. Germline V gene data show CDR1 as SGHRS and CDR2 as YFSETQ. This CDR3 is 17 amino acids long. The CDR3 is CASSLETSGKNTGELFF. The DNA for the CDR3 is TGCGCCAGCAGCTTGGAGACTAGCGGGAAGAACACCGGGGAGCTGTTTTTT.

This chain links TRBV20-1 with TRBJ2-7; maybe TRBD1 (6 bases). CDR1 and CDR2 (germline): DFQATT, SNEGSKA (reference sequence). Trimming left V 0 bases short and J 0 bases short, with 12 bases between. The CDR3 totals 15 residues. Here the CDR3 reads CSARDPGTPSYEQYF. The CDR3 coding sequence is TGCAGTGCTAGAGATCCCGGGACACCCTCCTACGAGCAGTACTTC.

V and J are TRBV5-1 and TRBJ2-5; 8 bases match TRBD2. The CDR3 is made up of 14 amino acids. In germline, CDR1 is SGHRS, CDR2 YFSETQ. J lost 9 bases, V lost 4 bases, and 11 bases had no gene match. The CDR3 region is CASSPIAGPDAQYF. The CDR3 DNA sequence: TGCGCCAGCAGCCCAATAGCGGGGCCGGACGCCCAGTACTTC.

In DNA form, the CDR3 reads TGTGCCAGCAGGTCGAGGGTGGCGGGGGGGCGCACAGATACGCAGTATTTT. It codes for CASRSRVAGGRTDTQYF. The chain has TRBV6-4 and TRBJ2-3, with 9 bases that match TRBD2. With 6 bases clipped from V and 1 base from J, the junction kept 11 bases outside the gene matches. The CDR3 totals 17 residues. Germline V CDR1 and CDR2: MRHNA, SNTAGT.

This clonotype has a handful of counts. The chain links TRBV6-1 to TRBJ2-6; 10 positions agree with TRBD1. Per germline, CDR1 MNHNS and CDR2 SASEGT. CDR3 length: 17 amino acids. Trimming removed 5 bases from V and 0 bases from J; junction bases left unmatched: 4. The chain's CDR3 is CASSTGQGLSGANVLTF. CDR3 nucleotide sequence: TGTGCCAGCAGTACGGGACAGGGGCTCTCTGGGGCCAACGTCCTGACTTTC.

The chain employs TRBV6-2 or TRBV6-3 and TRBJ2-3, with 12 bases identical to TRBD1. This CDR3 contains 16 residues. Germline lookup yields CDR1 MNHEY and CDR2 SVGEGT. V dropped 7 bases and J dropped 4; count of bases not matched to a gene: 9. The CDR3 is CASTSLGTGGPDTQYF. CDR3 bases: TGTGCCAGCACCTCCCTCGGGACAGGGGGCCCAGATACGCAGTATTTT.

Ten or more counts support this clonotype. V usage is TRBV12-3 or TRBV12-4 and J usage is TRBJ1-5, with D tentatively TRBD1 (6 bases). V gave up 5 bases and J gave up 3 bases, with 14 bases separating them. The CDR3 has 15 residues. CDR3 nucleotides: TGTGCCAGCAGTATCAGGGGATTGTCCAATCAGCCCCAGCATTTT. This gives the protein CASSIRGLSNQPQHF.

The rearrangement links TRBV5-5 to TRBJ1-4, with D perhaps TRBD1 (5 bases). V lost 0 bases and J 0 bases, leaving 12 bases between the germline ends. Germline values: CDR1 SGHKS, CDR2 YYEKEE (reference sequence). The CDR3 consists of 17 residues. CDR3 coding DNA: TGTGCCAGCAGCTTGGAGGAGGGGCCTGCAACTAATGAAAAACTGTTTTTT. It specifies CASSLEEGPATNEKLFF.